These 30 T cell receptor beta chains came from one sample sequenced in a study of radiotherapy plus CTLA-4 blockade in lung cancer. Only in-frame clones appear in the TCRdb table, and some are missing; sequencing was by immunoSEQ multiplex PCR. This table holds more than 90,000 clones, roughly 74% found once. The input for sequencing was peripheral blood, taken from a patient treated with radiotherapy plus ipilimumab. The source is a human donor with non-small cell lung cancer who had a partial response to radiotherapy plus ipilimumab.

The genes are TRBV2 and TRBJ2-5, with 8 bases fitting TRBD1. The CDR3 runs 16 residues. The J segment lost 4 bases and the V segment lost 4 bases, leaving 11 bases of the junction unmatched. Germline V CDR1 and CDR2: SNHLY, FYNNEI. CDR3 nucleotides: TGTGCCAGCAGTGGTATAGTAGGCCAGGGGGCAGAGACCCAGTACTTC. This sequence encodes CASSGIVGQGAETQYF. The entire variable domain, with the rest obtained from reference TRBV2 and TRBJ2-5, is as follows: EPEVTQTPSHQVTQMGQEVILRCVPISNHLYFYWYRQILGQKVEFLVSFYNNEISEKSEIFDDQFSVERPDGSNFTLKIRSTKLEDSAMYFCASSGIVGQGAETQYFGPGTRLLVL.

The genes are TRBV18 and TRBJ2-2, with D perhaps matching TRBD1 (5 bases). Germline V gives CDR1 KGHSH, CDR2 LQKENI. Trimming stripped 3 bases from V and 1 base from J, with 6 bases between. The CDR3 extends over 14 amino acids. The CDR3 bases are TGTGCCAGCTCACCCCAGGGGAACACCGGGGAGCTGTTTTTT. It is translated as CASSPQGNTGELFF. Full variable domain (rest looked up from reference TRBV18 and TRBJ2-2): NAGVMQNPRHLVRRRGQEARLRCSPMKGHSHVYWYRQLPEEGLKFMVYLQKENIIDESGMPKERFSAEFPKEGPSILRIQQVVRGDSAAYFCASSPQGNTGELFFGEGSRLTVL.

V gene TRBV2 combines with J gene TRBJ2-1; 7 nucleotides match TRBD2. Trimming took 5 bases from V and 5 from J; bases not matched to a gene: 9. This CDR3 contains 15 residues. Germline V gene data show CDR1 as SNHLY and CDR2 as FYNNEI. In nucleotides, the CDR3 is TGTGCCAGCAGTCGGGACTACCCCAACCACAATGAGCAGTTCTTC. This encodes CASSRDYPNHNEQFF.

Turning to this clone: No conserved phenylalanine or tryptophan is present at the end of the CDR3, so a read error is the likely explanation. The J gene is TRBJ2-7, the V gene TRBV5-1; D ambiguous. Germline V gene sequence: CDR1 SGHRS, CDR2 YFSETQ. The CDR3 consists of 16 residues. V was pared by 3 bases and J by 0 bases, with 16 bases between. The CDR3 DNA sequence: TGCGCCAGCAGCTCAAGTACTACCCTAACCTCCTACGAGCAGTACCTC. This gives the protein CASSSSTTLTSYEQYL.

The chain has TRBV7-3 and TRBJ2-1; 9 positions match TRBD2. The CDR3 extends over 16 amino acids. The germline V gene encodes CDR1 SGHTA and CDR2 FQGTGA. With 5 bases clipped from V and 8 bases from J, the junction kept 13 bases outside the gene matches. Here the CDR3 reads CASSQSAGGTPYEQFF. The CDR3, as DNA: TGTGCCAGCAGCCAATCAGCGGGAGGTACGCCCTATGAGCAGTTCTTC.

V usage is TRBV7-2 and J usage is TRBJ2-2; D not resolved. This CDR3 region has 13 residues. Per the germline V gene, CDR1 is SGHTA and CDR2 is FQGNSA. Trimming cost V 3 bases and J 8 bases, with 10 bases left between them. CDR3 sequence: CASSLSQLGELFF. In DNA, the CDR3 is TGTGCCAGCAGCTTGTCCCAACTGGGGGAGCTGTTTTTT.

This clone showed up just a few times. This sequence joins TRBV18 and TRBJ2-4; tentatively, D is TRBD1 (6 bases). V was clipped by 4 bases and J by 9 bases, with 16 bases between them. In germline, CDR1 is KGHSH, CDR2 LQKENI. The CDR3 consists of 14 residues. The CDR3 nucleotides read TGTGCCAGCTCACGAGAGACAGGTGAAGGCATTCAGTACTTC. Translation gives CASSRETGEGIQYF.

This chain uses TRBV28 with TRBJ1-5; D perhaps matches TRBD1 (5 bases). CDR3 size: 15 residues. CDR1 and CDR2 (germline): MDHEN, SYDVKM. Trimming left V 2 bases short and J 5 bases short, with 13 bases between. CDR3 loop: CASSLGGGRHQPQHF. In DNA form, the CDR3 reads TGTGCCAGCAGTTTAGGCGGGGGGAGACATCAGCCCCAGCATTTT.

The chain is built from TRBV2 and TRBJ1-2, with 8 nucleotides matching TRBD1. Germline CDR1 and CDR2: SNHLY and FYNNEI. With V trimmed by 5 bases and J by 8 bases, 13 bases remained unmatched. The CDR3 length is 15 residues. DNA for the CDR3: TGTGCCAGCAGTTCCGGGACAGGCGCGCCGGGGGGCTACACCTTC. Translated: CASSSGTGAPGGYTF.

V usage is TRBV2 and J usage is TRBJ1-3; D is unresolved. The germline gives CDR1 SNHLY, CDR2 FYNNEI. CDR3 length equals 11 residues. V was pared by 8 bases and J by 3 bases, with 5 bases between. The CDR3 loop reads CASGLGNTIYF. DNA for the CDR3: TGTGCCAGCGGACTTGGAAACACCATATATTTT.

A few counts support this clone. V and J are TRBV28 and TRBJ2-7; 8 bases are shared with TRBD2. This CDR3 has 14 amino acids. V lost 5 bases and J lost 4; bases outside the gene matches: 7. The germline V gene has CDR1 MDHEN and CDR2 SYDVKM. The CDR3 DNA sequence: TGTGCCAGCAGTCTCAGCGGGAGTATATACGAGCAGTACTTC. Its protein product is CASSLSGSIYEQYF.

The V call is TRBV28, the J call TRBJ1-1; weak D call: TRBD1 (5 bases). V was cut by 8 bases and J by 2 bases, with 18 bases left in between. The CDR3 covers 15 residues. From germline, CDR1 is MDHEN and CDR2 SYDVKM. The CDR3 protein is CASATGEGRNTEAFF. In nucleotides, the CDR3 is TGTGCCAGCGCTACGGGGGAGGGGAGAAACACTGAAGCTTTCTTT.

The rearrangement joins TRBV5-1 to TRBJ2-7; 8 bases match TRBD2. The CDR3 totals 15 residues. The V and J ends lost 4 bases and 4 bases, in that order; junction bases with no gene match: 10. Germline lookup yields CDR1 SGHRS and CDR2 YFSETQ. CDR3 loop: CASSPGGEPKYEQYF. CDR3 DNA sequence: TGCGCCAGCAGCCCCGGGGGGGAGCCTAAATACGAGCAGTACTTC.

The chain combines TRBV29-1 with TRBJ2-7, with TRBD2 identical over 9 bases. V dropped 6 bases and J dropped 4; count of bases not matched to a gene: 4. CDR3 length equals 12 residues. Germline CDR1 SQVTM, CDR2 ANQGSEA. DNA for the CDR3: TGCAGCGTCCGGACTAGCGATTACGAGCAGTACTTC. This encodes CSVRTSDYEQYF.

The chain uses TRBV6-6 and TRBJ2-1; tentatively, D is TRBD2 (6 bases). Germline V gene sequence: CDR1 MNHNY, CDR2 SVGAGI (reference sequence). The CDR3 length is 15 residues. The V gene lost 4 bases and the J gene lost 7 bases, with 17 bases spanning the gap. The CDR3 nucleotides read TGTGCCAGCAGTTCGCCGGGACTCAACCTTAATGAGCAGTTCTTC. As protein: CASSSPGLNLNEQFF.

The rearrangement links TRBV5-6 to TRBJ2-2; 11 nucleotides match TRBD2. Per the germline V gene, CDR1 is SGHDT and CDR2 is YYEEEE. The CDR3 has 18 amino acids. Trimming cost V 3 bases and J 1 base; bases outside gene matches: 8. CDR3 coding DNA: TGTGCCAGCAGCTGGATAGCGGGAGGGCTGCGGAACACCGGGGAGCTGTTTTTT. Its translation: CASSWIAGGLRNTGELFF.

The genes are TRBV18 and TRBJ2-7; 7 bases line up with TRBD2. CDR3 size: 15 residues. The germline V gene has CDR1 KGHSH and CDR2 LQKENI. J lost 2 bases, V lost 3 bases, and 7 bases had no gene match. CDR3 amino acids: CASSPGLAEAYEQYV. The CDR3 nucleotides are TGTGCCAGCTCACCGGGGCTAGCGGAAGCCTACGAGCAGTACGTC.

This clone was seen only a few times. The chain carries TRBV10-3 and TRBJ1-2; D is uncertain. Per the germline V gene, CDR1 is ENHRY and CDR2 is SYGVKD. The CDR3 has 15 residues. With 0 bases removed from V and 2 bases from J, the gap between germline ends came to 10 bases. DNA for the CDR3: TGTGCCATCAGTGAGTCTCCGGGTTACAACTATGGCTACACCTTC. Translation gives CAISESPGYNYGYTF.

The rearrangement links TRBV4-2 to TRBJ1-1; a possible D gene is TRBD1 (5 bases). The germline V and J ends were trimmed by 0 bases and 1 base, with 9 bases remaining between them. Per germline, CDR1 LGHNA and CDR2 YNFKEQ. This CDR3 spans 15 amino acids. CDR3 bases: TGTGCCAGCAGCCAAGAAGGACACCCGAACACTGAAGCTTTCTTT. It encodes CASSQEGHPNTEAFF.

In DNA form, the CDR3 reads TGTGCCAGCAGCTCCGGACTAGCGGGAGGCTTCGCCTTCTTC. Amino acid sequence: CASSSGLAGGFAFF. The rearrangement links TRBV7-9 to TRBJ2-1; 14 nucleotides align to TRBD2. There are 14 residues in the CDR3. Germline V gene data show CDR1 as SEHNR and CDR2 as FQNEAQ (reference sequence). Losses at the gene ends were 4 bases for V and 16 bases for J; bases not matched to a gene: 9.

A note on this clone: This CDR3 is missing its conserved last phenylalanine or tryptophan, likely due to a read error. V and J are TRBV7-9 and TRBJ1-5; maybe TRBD1 (5 bases). The CDR3 contains 15 residues. Germline-derived CDR1 and CDR2 are SEHNR and FQNEAQ (reference sequence). The germline V and J ends were trimmed by 8 bases and 0 bases, with 14 bases remaining between them. The CDR3 coding sequence is TGTGCCAGCGCCAGAAACGGACATAGCAATCAGCCCCAGCATCTT. Residues: CASARNGHSNQPQHL.

The chain links TRBV6-4 to TRBJ1-1; 7 bases map to TRBD1. Germline V lookup: CDR1 MRHNA, CDR2 SNTAGT. The CDR3 extends over 13 amino acids. V trimming: 6 bases; J trimming: 10 bases; junction bases outside the gene matches: 11. This CDR3 reads CASSDTGVDGAFF. CDR3 nucleotides: TGTGCCAGCAGCGATACAGGGGTTGACGGAGCTTTCTTT.

The chain uses TRBV28 and TRBJ2-5; possibly TRBD1 for D (6 bases). The length of the CDR3 is 13 residues. Trimming shortened V by 2 bases and J by 3 bases, and 7 bases separated the two germline ends. Germline values: CDR1 MDHEN, CDR2 SYDVKM. The CDR3 reads CASSLEGEETQYF. In DNA form, the CDR3 reads TGTGCCAGCAGTTTAGAGGGGGAAGAGACCCAGTACTTC.

This rearrangement joins TRBV4-1 to TRBJ1-5, with D perhaps matching TRBD1 (6 bases). CDR3 size: 16 residues. Germline V gives CDR1 MGHRA, CDR2 YSYEKL. With 0 bases removed from V and 4 bases from J, the gap between germline ends came to 13 bases. CDR3 sequence reads: CASSQDIGTPNQPQHF. The CDR3 DNA reads TGCGCCAGCAGCCAAGATATCGGGACACCTAATCAGCCCCAGCATTTT.

V gene TRBV5-1 combines with J gene TRBJ1-5, with D hard to call. The CDR3 consists of 15 residues. Germline V CDR1 and CDR2: SGHRS, YFSETQ. The germline V and J ends were trimmed by 0 bases and 3 bases, with 10 bases remaining between them. CDR3 protein: CASSLGNRDNQPQHF. The CDR3 coding sequence is TGCGCCAGCAGCTTGGGGAACAGAGACAATCAGCCCCAGCATTTT.

The rearrangement links TRBV7-9 to TRBJ1-2; D is unclear. The germline gives CDR1 SEHNR, CDR2 FQNEAQ (reference sequence). This CDR3 spans 12 amino acids. V lost 7 bases and J lost 4, with 10 bases in between. The CDR3: CASTGMSYGYTF. The CDR3 DNA follows: TGTGCCAGCACGGGAATGAGCTATGGCTACACCTTC.

V gene TRBV27 combines with J gene TRBJ2-7; 10 bases are a match to TRBD2. The CDR3 sequence is 15 residues long. Germline CDR1 MNHEY, CDR2 SMNVEV (reference sequence). The trim removed 3 bases at V and 2 bases at J, leaving 4 bases unmatched. CDR3 region: CASSLSAGGPYEQYF. CDR3 DNA: TGTGCCAGCAGTTTGTCAGCGGGAGGGCCCTACGAGCAGTACTTC.

This sequence joins TRBV7-6 and TRBJ2-1; TRBD2 matches at 7 bases. The V gene end was trimmed by 1 base and the J gene end by 0 bases; junction bases not matched to a gene: 9. Looked up from germline, CDR1 is SGHVS and CDR2 is FNYEAQ. This CDR3 region has 18 residues. CDR3 DNA: TGTGCCAGCAGCTTAGAGGGAGTTGGCGGGAGCTCCTACAATGAGCAGTTCTTC. Protein product: CASSLEGVGGSSYNEQFF.

The chain combines TRBV19 with TRBJ2-7; the D gene is possibly TRBD1 (6 bases). Trimming cost V 5 bases and J 2 bases, with 10 bases left between them. The CDR3 is made up of 13 amino acids. Germline loops: CDR1 LNHDA, CDR2 SQIVND (reference sequence). The DNA of the CDR3 is TGTGCCAGTAGTTTGGACAGTACCTACGAGCAGTACTTC. Residues: CASSLDSTYEQYF. The complete variable domain, with remaining parts taken from reference TRBV19 and TRBJ2-7, reads DGGITQSPKYLFRKEGQNVTLSCEQNLNHDAMYWYRQDPGQGLRLIYYSQIVNDFQKGDIAEGYSVSREKKESFPLTVTSAQKNPTAFYLCASSLDSTYEQYFGPGTRLTVT.

V is TRBV7-9 and J is TRBJ1-1, with 7 positions matching TRBD1. The CDR3 is 15 amino acids. Germline CDR1 and CDR2: SEHNR and FQNEAQ (reference sequence). The trim removed 5 bases at V and 0 bases at J, leaving 6 bases unmatched. The CDR3 coding sequence is TGTGCCAGCAGCGAGAGGGACAGCATGAACACTGAAGCTTTCTTT. It yields the protein CASSERDSMNTEAFF.